These 19 T cell receptor beta chains were all obtained from the same sample, sequenced in a study of CD8 T cells in ankylosing spondylitis. TCRdb reprocessed the 5' RACE reads via MiXCR and lists one record per CDR3 protein. The sample carries under 150,000 distinct CDR3 sequences, under 20% recorded once. No antigen has been identified for these receptors. General observations from the study: Ankylosing spondylitis blood appeared to be characterized by a TCR beta motif of under ten highly homologous variants.

Sequences were obtained from blood, either unsorted or a sorted T cell fraction (not recorded which). Source of these receptors: a male donor with ankylosing spondylitis.

This clonotype was seen a handful of times. The chain joins TRBV6-5 to TRBJ1-1, with D uncertain. Trimming shortened V by 0 bases and J by 7 bases, and 9 bases separated the two germline ends. Looked up from germline, CDR1 is MNHEY and CDR2 is SVGAGI. This CDR3 has 13 residues. Written as DNA, the CDR3 is TGTGCCAGCAGTTACTCACGACCGGATGAAGCTTTCTTT. Its translation is CASSYSRPDEAFF.

This clonotype came up a few times. This sequence joins TRBV6-2 or TRBV6-3 and TRBJ1-5; the D gene is possibly TRBD1 (6 bases). CDR3 size: 13 residues. Germline V CDR1 and CDR2: MNHEY, SVGEGT. The V end lost 5 bases, the J end lost 5 bases, and 10 bases lay between the germline ends. The CDR3 DNA reads TGTGCCAGCAGTACAGGGTTGGATCAGCCCCAGCATTTT. This codes for CASSTGLDQPQHF.

This clonotype was recorded many times. The chain combines TRBV12-3 or TRBV12-4 with TRBJ2-1; possibly TRBD1 for D (5 bases). This CDR3 has 11 residues. With 3 bases removed from V and 8 bases from J, the gap between germline ends came to 5 bases. The CDR3 is CASSLGHEQFF. CDR3 DNA: TGTGCCAGCAGTTTGGGGCATGAGCAGTTCTTC.

This clonotype has at least ten counts. This chain links TRBV9 with TRBJ2-3, with D perhaps being TRBD1 or TRBD2 (5 bases each). The V end lost 3 bases, the J end lost 0 bases, and 11 bases lay between the germline ends. Germline CDR1 and CDR2: SGDLS and YYNGEE. This CDR3 is built from 15 residues. This chain's CDR3 is CASSAGTYSTDTQYF. The CDR3 DNA reads TGTGCCAGCAGCGCCGGGACCTATAGCACAGATACGCAGTATTTT.

The chain recombines TRBV14 with TRBJ1-1; TRBD1 is a possible D gene (5 bases). Germline values: CDR1 SGHDN, CDR2 FVKESK. The ends were cut back, 4 bases at V and 5 bases at J, with 17 bases in the middle. The CDR3 length is 15 residues. The CDR3 reads CASSLFRGTLTEAFF. The CDR3 DNA sequence: TGTGCCAGCAGCCTTTTTAGGGGTACACTGACTGAAGCTTTCTTT.

This clonotype was observed at least ten times. The chain employs TRBV20-1 and TRBJ2-1, with TRBD2 identical over 7 bases. The CDR3 runs 15 residues. V lost 0 bases to trimming and J lost 4 bases; unmatched junction nucleotides: 6. Germline V lookup: CDR1 DFQATT, CDR2 SNEGSKA (reference sequence). Here the CDR3 DNA reads TGCAGTGCTAGAGATACGAGGGAGGGGTACAATGAGCAGTTCTTC. Residues: CSARDTREGYNEQFF.

The J gene is TRBJ2-7, the V gene TRBV12-3 or TRBV12-4; possible D gene TRBD1, 6 bases. The CDR3 runs 15 residues. Trimming removed 3 bases from V and 7 bases from J, with 19 bases in between. The CDR3 spells CASSFSLSLGGEQYF. CDR3 DNA sequence: TGTGCCAGCAGTTTCTCTCTCTCCCTAGGGGGTGAGCAGTACTTC.

This rearrangement joins TRBV28 to TRBJ2-1; 7 bases map to TRBD1. V shed 6 bases and J 2 bases; nucleotides not matched to a gene: 7. Germline loops: CDR1 MDHEN, CDR2 SYDVKM. This CDR3 is built from 15 residues. For the CDR3, the DNA is TGTGCCAGCAGGTACGGGACAGACACCTACAATGAGCAGTTCTTC. This translates into CASRYGTDTYNEQFF.

This clonotype has only a few counts. This chain connects TRBV24-1 to TRBJ2-1; 11 bases line up with TRBD2. The germline gives CDR1 KGHDR, CDR2 SFDVKD. The trim removed 1 base at V and 2 bases at J, leaving 3 bases unmatched. CDR3 length equals 17 residues. The CDR3 DNA reads TGTGCCACCAGTGATTTCGGGACTAGCGGAACCTACAATGAGCAGTTCTTC. This encodes CATSDFGTSGTYNEQFF.

The chain joins TRBV12-3 or TRBV12-4 to TRBJ2-5; tentative D call: TRBD1 (5 bases). Trimming took 5 bases from V and 5 from J, leaving 21 bases between them. This CDR3 region has 16 residues. This CDR3 is CASSATGIRASETQYF. In DNA form, the CDR3 reads TGTGCCAGCAGTGCCACTGGGATCAGGGCATCTGAGACCCAGTACTTC.

This clonotype showed up many times. The genes are TRBV19 and TRBJ1-5; no reliable D call. V gave up 6 bases and J gave up 1 base, with 10 bases separating them. The CDR3 is 14 residues long. Per the germline V gene, CDR1 is LNHDA and CDR2 is SQIVND (reference sequence). This CDR3 is CASSGSYSNQPQHF. The CDR3 DNA sequence: TGTGCCAGTAGCGGGAGTTACAGCAATCAGCCCCAGCATTTT.

The V and J genes are TRBV27 and TRBJ2-3; 9 bases align to TRBD2. This CDR3 spans 15 amino acids. After removal of 7 bases from V and 1 base from J, the junction contained 6 bases not matched to a gene. Germline assignment: CDR1 MNHEY and CDR2 SMNVEV (reference sequence). This CDR3 is CASTGGRAGTDTQYF. The CDR3, as DNA: TGTGCCAGCACAGGCGGGAGGGCGGGCACAGATACGCAGTATTTT.

With respect to this clonotype: A much more abundant neighbour one base away suggests this may be a read error. Here the CDR3 reads CSVDAGSEALF. The CDR3 nucleotides read TGCAGCGTTGACGCGGGTTCCGAAGCTTTGTTT. The V and J genes are TRBV29-1 and TRBJ1-1; D not resolved. The germline V gene encodes CDR1 SQVTM and CDR2 ANQGSEA. The CDR3 totals 11 residues.

This clonotype was seen at least ten times. This chain joins TRBV9 and TRBJ2-1; 9 bases agree with TRBD2. The germline V gene has CDR1 SGDLS and CDR2 YYNGEE. The CDR3 is 15 amino acids. J lost 7 bases, V lost 3 bases, and 8 bases had no gene match. The CDR3 reads CASSASGTSNNEQFF. As DNA, the CDR3 is TGTGCCAGCAGCGCCTCCGGGACTAGCAATAATGAGCAGTTCTTC. The full variable domain, rest sourced from reference TRBV9 and TRBJ2-1, is DSGVTQTPKHLITATGQRVTLRCSPRSGDLSVYWYQQSLDQGLQFLIQYYNGEERAKGNILERFSAQQFPDLHSELNLSSLELGDSALYFCASSASGTSNNEQFFGPGTRLTVL.

The table lists this clonotype with many counts. The DNA for the CDR3 is TGTGCCAGCAGCCAAGATAGCGGGAGCTCCTACAATGAGCAGTTCTTC. As protein: CASSQDSGSSYNEQFF. The rearrangement links TRBV4-2 to TRBJ2-1; 9 bases are shared with TRBD2. The CDR3 spans 16 residues. CDR1 is LGHNA, CDR2 YNFKEQ, per germline. J lost 0 bases, V lost 0 bases, and 0 bases had no gene match.

The table lists this clonotype with many counts. V is TRBV4-3 and J is TRBJ1-5; a possible D gene is TRBD1 (6 bases). Trimming pared 4 bases from V and 5 bases from J, leaving 27 bases between. This CDR3 spans 19 amino acids. Germline CDR1 LGHNA, CDR2 YSLEER. The CDR3 spells CASSPHILYRATTHQPQHF. DNA of the CDR3: TGCGCCAGCAGCCCACACATTCTATACAGGGCCACAACCCATCAGCCCCAGCATTTT.

V gene TRBV7-6 combines with J gene TRBJ1-5; D not certain. Germline V CDR1 and CDR2: SGHVS, FNYEAQ. This CDR3 contains 13 residues. V was clipped by 5 bases and J by 6 bases, with 11 bases between them. CDR3 region: CASSEREGQPQHF. DNA for the CDR3: TGTGCCAGCAGCGAGCGGGAGGGTCAGCCCCAGCATTTT. The full variable domain, in which reference TRBV7-6 and TRBJ1-5 provide the parts outside the CDR3, is GAGVSQSPRYKVTKRGQDVALRCDPISGHVSLYWYRQALGQGPEFLTYFNYEAQQDKSGLPNDRFSAERPEGSISTLTIQRTEQRDSAMYRCASSEREGQPQHFGDGTRLSIL.

Details on this clonotype: A read error is possible here, since a much larger clone lies one base away. This rearrangement joins TRBV9 to TRBJ2-1; no clear D gene. In germline, CDR1 is SGDLS, CDR2 YYNGEE. The CDR3 runs to 12 residues. The germline V and J ends were trimmed by 3 bases and 2 bases, with 3 bases remaining between them. The CDR3 DNA is TGTGCCAGCAGCGAAACCTACAATGAGCAGTTCTTC. Protein product: CASSETYNEQFF.

The table lists this clonotype with a few counts. V is TRBV4-1 and J is TRBJ1-5, with unresolved D. The CDR3 is made up of 15 amino acids. Germline values: CDR1 MGHRA, CDR2 YSYEKL. V was clipped by 1 base and J by 2 bases, with 9 bases between them. CDR3 sequence reads: CASSQGQYGNQPQHF. The CDR3 DNA reads TGCGCCAGCAGCCAAGGGCAGTATGGCAATCAGCCCCAGCATTTT.